One and the same sample provided the 3 T cell receptor beta chains below, sequenced in a study of cytomegalovirus exposure and HLA in healthy donors. Primers included in the PCR were 60 Vbeta and 13 Jbeta primers. Data came from immunoSEQ multiplex PCR; TCRdb stores just in-frame clones and leaves some out. The sample gives about 180,000 clones, 84% of which show up once; more than 0.85% is in the top ten. Specimen: PBMCs. The receptor source for this set is a man aged 30 to 45 in good health and CMV-seronegative.

Turning to this clone: This specimen includes other DNA sequences encoding the same CDR3. The J gene is TRBJ1-5, the V gene TRBV18, with 11 nucleotides matching TRBD1. The CDR3 consists of 16 residues. The ends lost 8 bases at V and 7 bases at J; junction bases unmatched: 13. The V gene's germline CDR1 is KGHSH and CDR2 LQKENI. The CDR3 spells CASNVDRGRFGQPQHF. In nucleotides, the CDR3 is TGTGCCAGCAACGTGGACAGGGGGCGTTTCGGCCAGCCCCAGCATTTT.

This clone appeared a few times. V usage is TRBV6-5 and J usage is TRBJ2-3; 9 positions agree with TRBD1. Per the germline V gene, CDR1 is MNHEY and CDR2 is SVGAGI. The V segment lost 6 bases and the J segment 6 bases; nucleotides outside the gene matches: 7. The CDR3 loop spans 14 amino acids. CDR3 coding DNA: TGTGCCAGCAGCGACAGGGGGGGAGCGGATACGCAGTATTTT. Protein sequence: CASSDRGGADTQYF.

The V call is TRBV10-3, the J call TRBJ1-2, with D perhaps matching TRBD1 (6 bases). The V gene's germline CDR1 is ENHRY and CDR2 SYGVKD. Between the trimmed V and J ends, which lost 4 bases and 6 bases, there was a span of 21 bases. The CDR3 loop spans 16 amino acids. This CDR3 reads CAISALQGLLADGYTF. The CDR3 coding sequence is TGTGCCATCAGTGCTTTACAGGGCCTCTTGGCCGATGGCTACACCTTC.